These 20 T cell receptor beta chains came from one sample sequenced in a study of shared clonotypes between healthy human individuals. Selected positively for CCR7 and CD45RO-negative, naive CD8 cells excluded terminally differentiated effector memory CD45RA+ cells. Profiled with immunoSEQ multiplex PCR; TCRdb holds only in-frame clones, not every one. The sample has millions of clones, about 95% seen once. The source material was naive CD8+ T cells sorted from blood. The receptor source for this set is a man in his late teens or twenties in good health.

This chain uses TRBV9 with TRBJ2-7; a possible D gene is TRBD2 (6 bases). Trimming cost V 3 bases and J 2 bases, with 12 bases left between them. This CDR3 has 14 amino acids. In germline, CDR1 is SGDLS, CDR2 YYNGEE. The CDR3 DNA follows: TGTGCCAGCAGCGCCACGCCGGGGGCCTACGAGCAGTACTTC. This gives the protein CASSATPGAYEQYF.

Of note for this clone: At the DNA level, this CDR3 is encoded by other sequences in the same sample as well. V and J are TRBV5-6 and TRBJ1-5, with D possibly TRBD1 on 5 matching bases. The CDR3 length is 13 residues. Germline assignment: CDR1 SGHDT and CDR2 YYEEEE. V lost 1 base to trimming and J lost 7 bases, with 9 bases between them. The CDR3 nucleotides are TGTGCCAGCAGCTTGTGGGGGGGACAGCCCCAGCATTTT. Its protein product is CASSLWGGQPQHF.

The chain uses TRBV11-2 and TRBJ2-7; 12 nucleotides line up with TRBD1. This CDR3 comprises 17 residues. Per the germline V gene, CDR1 is SGHAT and CDR2 is FQNNGV. V shed 5 bases, J shed 0 bases, and the junction held 8 bases outside the gene matches. The CDR3 coding sequence is TGTGCCAGCAGCCTGGGGACAGGGGGCGCGAGCTCCTACGAGCAGTACTTC. Translating it yields CASSLGTGGASSYEQYF.

This sequence joins TRBV5-4 and TRBJ1-1; 9 positions agree with TRBD1. Germline V gene lookup returns CDR1 SGHNT and CDR2 YYREEE (reference sequence). The V segment lost 0 bases and the J segment 6 bases; nucleotides outside the gene matches: 9. The CDR3 sequence is 16 residues long. The DNA for the CDR3 is TGTGCCAGCAGCTTGGATGGGACAGGGTTCGGGGCTGAAGCTTTCTTT. It specifies CASSLDGTGFGAEAFF. The full variable domain, rest sourced from reference TRBV5-4 and TRBJ1-1, is ETGVTQSPTHLIKTRGQQVTLRCSSQSGHNTVSWYQQALGQGPQFIFQYYREEENGRGNFPPRFSGLQFPNYSSELNVNALELDDSALYLCASSLDGTGFGAEAFFGQGTRLTVV.

This chain joins TRBV11-3 and TRBJ2-5, with 7 bases aligning to TRBD1. Germline V gene data show CDR1 as SGHNT and CDR2 as YENEEA. CDR3 length: 13 amino acids. The V and J ends lost 5 bases and 3 bases, in that order; junction bases with no gene match: 3. DNA for the CDR3: TGTGCCAGCAGCACCGGGACAGAAGAGACCCAGTACTTC. Protein sequence: CASSTGTEETQYF.

V is TRBV4-3 and J is TRBJ2-1, with TRBD2 matching over 11 bases. V trimming: 2 bases; J trimming: 7 bases; junction bases outside the gene matches: 4. The germline V gene has CDR1 LGHNA and CDR2 YSLEER. The CDR3 has 15 residues. The CDR3 here is CASSQRLAGTNEQFF. The CDR3 DNA sequence: TGCGCCAGCAGCCAAAGACTAGCGGGAACTAATGAGCAGTTCTTC.

This clone was picked up one time. Other DNA sequences in this specimen translate into the identical CDR3. The chain carries TRBV18 and TRBJ2-7; possibly TRBD2 for D (6 bases). The V gene lost 3 bases and the J gene lost 4 bases, with 7 bases spanning the gap. Germline-derived CDR1 and CDR2 are KGHSH and LQKENI. The CDR3 length is 12 residues. In DNA, the CDR3 is TGTGCCAGCTCACCCGGGGGTTACGAGCAGTACTTC. Translating gives CASSPGGYEQYF.

V gene TRBV7-8 combines with J gene TRBJ2-7, with D possibly being TRBD1 (5 bases). V lost 5 bases and J lost 7, with 15 bases in between. Germline V gene lookup returns CDR1 SGHVS and CDR2 FQNEAQ. This CDR3 spans 13 amino acids. CDR3 amino acids: CASSPGPGMEQYF. The DNA of the CDR3 is TGTGCCAGCAGCCCCGGGCCAGGGATGGAGCAGTACTTC. Full variable domain (rest looked up from reference TRBV7-8 and TRBJ2-7): GAGVSQSPRYKVAKRGQDVALRCDPISGHVSLFWYQQALGQGPEFLTYFQNEAQLDKSGLPSDRFFAERPEGSVSTLKIQRTQQEDSAVYLCASSPGPGMEQYFGPGTRLTVT.

V and J are TRBV4-1 and TRBJ1-1; possibly TRBD1 for D (6 bases). Looked up from germline, CDR1 is MGHRA and CDR2 is YSYEKL. The CDR3 is 15 amino acids. V lost 4 bases and J lost 2, with 14 bases in between. CDR3: CASSRPSGANTEAFF. In DNA, the CDR3 is TGCGCCAGCAGCCGCCCCTCGGGGGCTAACACTGAAGCTTTCTTT.

The J gene is TRBJ1-1, the V gene TRBV5-1; D ambiguous. The V gene lost 0 bases and the J gene lost 1 base, with 7 bases spanning the gap. CDR3 length: 14 amino acids. In germline, CDR1 is SGHRS, CDR2 YFSETQ. The CDR3 DNA follows: TGCGCCAGCAGCTTGGATCCAGAGAACACTGAAGCTTTCTTT. This sequence encodes CASSLDPENTEAFF.

J is TRBJ2-5 and V is TRBV6-1, with a possible D match to TRBD2 (6 bases). Trimming pared 0 bases from V and 5 bases from J, leaving 16 bases between. The length of the CDR3 is 16 residues. Germline V CDR1 and CDR2: MNHNS, SASEGT. CDR3 sequence: CASSEAHRGYTETQYF. In DNA form, the CDR3 reads TGTGCCAGCAGTGAAGCGCATCGGGGGTATACGGAGACCCAGTACTTC.

The chain has TRBV4-3 and TRBJ2-2, with a weak D call TRBD1 (5 bases). V was shortened by 2 bases and J by 6 bases, with 16 bases between the two germline ends. This CDR3 has 16 residues. The germline V gene has CDR1 LGHNA and CDR2 YSLEER. The CDR3 sequence: CASSQLVGELAGELFF. The CDR3 nucleotides read TGCGCCAGCAGCCAACTCGTAGGGGAATTGGCCGGGGAGCTGTTTTTT.

The gene calls are TRBV10-3 and TRBJ2-1, with unresolved D. The CDR3 is made up of 12 amino acids. Germline CDR1 is ENHRY and CDR2 is SYGVKD. The ends were cut back, 8 bases at V and 9 bases at J, with 14 bases in the middle. CDR3 loop: CAIGWDRGEQFF. CDR3 bases: TGTGCCATCGGATGGGATCGCGGTGAGCAGTTCTTC.

The chain employs TRBV27 and TRBJ2-1; 7 nucleotides agree with TRBD1. The CDR3 runs 13 residues. V was pared by 3 bases and J by 6 bases, with 2 bases of the junction left unmatched. Germline CDR1 reads MNHEY; CDR2 reads SMNVEV (reference sequence). This CDR3 reads CASSFDRANEQFF. Written as DNA, the CDR3 is TGTGCCAGCAGTTTCGACAGGGCCAATGAGCAGTTCTTC.

The chain couples TRBV2 to TRBJ2-1, with 7 bases matching TRBD2. The J segment lost 5 bases and the V segment lost 7 bases, leaving 17 bases of the junction unmatched. Looked up from germline, CDR1 is SNHLY and CDR2 is FYNNEI. The CDR3 consists of 17 residues. CDR3 sequence (DNA): TGTGCCAGCACAAGAAAATCCGGGACTACCCTAGACAATGAGCAGTTCTTC. This encodes CASTRKSGTTLDNEQFF.

In its sample, this clone was seen once. This chain joins TRBV30 and TRBJ2-2; D remains unclear. CDR1 and CDR2 from the germline V gene are GTSNPN and SVGIG (reference sequence). Deletions cut 3 bases from V and 4 bases from J, with 9 bases between. This CDR3 contains 13 residues. DNA of the CDR3: TGTGCCTGGAGCCACACATCCACCGGGGAGCTGTTTTTT. Protein product: CAWSHTSTGELFF.

This chain links TRBV6-5 with TRBJ2-7, with D perhaps assigned TRBD1 or TRBD2 (5 bases each). The CDR3 runs to 14 residues. Germline CDR1 reads MNHEY; CDR2 reads SVGAGI. The V and J ends lost 6 bases and 10 bases respectively, with 22 bases between them. The chain's CDR3 is CASSSLEELGDQYF. The CDR3 DNA is TGTGCCAGCAGCTCCCTAGAGGAATTGGGGGATCAGTACTTC.

The table lists this clone with a count of one. The limits of the CDR3 on the DNA are not certain, so only TCRdb's listed CDR3 is given. V usage is TRBV21-1 and J usage is TRBJ1-5; TRBD1 is the table's D call, not checked against the DNA. TRBV21-1 is a pseudogene locus. Ends included, the CDR3 has 14 residues. CDR3 amino acids: CASSFYSCNQPQHF.

The J gene is TRBJ1-2, the V gene TRBV7-9; TRBD1 matches 8 bases. Trimming cost V 2 bases and J 3 bases; bases outside gene matches: 5. Germline-derived CDR1 and CDR2 are SEHNR and FQNEAQ (reference sequence). The CDR3 loop spans 15 amino acids. The CDR3: CASSLLEQGDYGYTF. The DNA of the CDR3 is TGTGCCAGCAGCTTACTCGAACAGGGGGACTATGGCTACACCTTC.

The chain is built from TRBV28 and TRBJ1-5, with 12 bases aligning to TRBD1. Trimming cost V 3 bases and J 0 bases; bases outside gene matches: 15. The CDR3 totals 21 residues. CDR1 is MDHEN, CDR2 SYDVKM, per germline. CDR3 in amino acids: CASSFEDSGQGAYYSNQPQHF. For the CDR3, the DNA is TGTGCCAGCAGTTTTGAAGACTCGGGACAGGGGGCATATTATAGCAATCAGCCCCAGCATTTT.